These 8 T cell receptor beta chains were all obtained from the same sample, sequenced in a study of cytomegalovirus exposure and HLA in healthy donors. Libraries were prepared by immunoSEQ multiplex PCR; TCRdb keeps only in-frame clonotypes and omits some of them. The sample has over 200,000 clones, roughly 84% seen once; the top ten hold more than 1.5%. The sample taken for sequencing was PBMCs. These receptors all come from a woman aged 18-29 years in good health and CMV-seropositive.

The chain has TRBV15 and TRBJ1-5; a weak D match, TRBD1 (6 bases). Germline V gives CDR1 LNHNV, CDR2 YYDKDF (reference sequence). The CDR3 is made up of 14 amino acids. V was trimmed by 4 bases and J by 2 bases, leaving 9 bases between them. In DNA form, the CDR3 reads TGTGCCACCAGCACCAGGGGAGGCAATCAGCCCCAGCATTTT. This translates into CATSTRGGNQPQHF.

V and J are TRBV30 and TRBJ2-2; D is possibly TRBD2 (5 bases). The CDR3 sequence is 14 residues long. Trimming removed 0 bases from V and 1 base from J, with 6 bases in between. Germline CDR1 GTSNPN, CDR2 SVGIG (reference sequence). This CDR3 reads CAWSVGGNTGELFF. In nucleotides, the CDR3 is TGTGCCTGGAGTGTCGGAGGGAACACCGGGGAGCTGTTTTTT. Looking up the rest from reference TRBV30 and TRBJ2-2 gives the full variable domain: SQTIHQWPATLVQPVGSPLSLECTVEGTSNPNLYWYRQAAGRGLQLLFYSVGIGQISSEVPQNLSASRPQDRQFILSSKKLLLSDSGFYLCAWSVGGNTGELFFGEGSRLTVL.

Only one count was recorded for this clone. The rearrangement links TRBV9 to TRBJ1-1; possible D gene TRBD1, 6 bases. The CDR3 sequence is 15 residues long. Trimming cost V 4 bases and J 1 base, with 14 bases left between them. CDR1 and CDR2 (germline): SGDLS, YYNGEE. Here the CDR3 DNA reads TGTGCCAGCAGCCCAGCAGGGGCGTCGAACACTGAAGCTTTCTTT. The encoded protein is CASSPAGASNTEAFF.

CDR3 residues: CASTEMGYSGELFF. In nucleotides, the CDR3 is TGTGCCAGCACGGAAATGGGCTACTCCGGGGAGCTGTTTTTT. The chain couples TRBV9 to TRBJ2-2; D gene uncertain. From germline, CDR1 is SGDLS and CDR2 YYNGEE. With 6 bases removed from V and 6 bases from J, the gap between germline ends came to 15 bases. This CDR3 has 14 amino acids.

The rearrangement links TRBV28 to TRBJ2-7; no reliable D call. CDR1 MDHEN and CDR2 SYDVKM come from the germline V gene. CDR3 length equals 12 residues. V dropped 6 bases and J dropped 5 bases, with 11 bases sitting between them. The CDR3 loop is CASSVPRDEQYF. CDR3 bases: TGTGCCAGCAGCGTGCCCCGGGACGAGCAGTACTTC.

The chain recombines TRBV4-2 with TRBJ2-7; a possible D gene is TRBD2 (5 bases). Trimming removed 3 bases at V and 3 bases at J, with 12 bases between. Looked up from germline, CDR1 is LGHNA and CDR2 is YNFKEQ. The CDR3 is 14 amino acids. The CDR3 protein is CASSQPGVNYEQYF. The CDR3 region has the DNA TGTGCCAGCAGCCAGCCCGGGGTGAACTACGAGCAGTACTTC.

J is TRBJ2-7 and V is TRBV28, with D possibly matching TRBD2 (6 bases). This CDR3 is 18 amino acids long. With 0 bases removed from V and 2 bases from J, the gap between germline ends came to 20 bases. Germline V gene sequence: CDR1 MDHEN, CDR2 SYDVKM. Here the CDR3 reads CASSLWGGLGAATYEQYF. For the CDR3, the DNA is TGTGCCAGCAGTTTATGGGGGGGTCTAGGAGCGGCCACCTACGAGCAGTACTTC.

The chain employs TRBV5-1 and TRBJ2-2; TRBD2 matches at 11 bases. V trimming: 3 bases; J trimming: 1 base; junction bases outside the gene matches: 5. Germline V gene sequence: CDR1 SGHRS, CDR2 YFSETQ. The CDR3 has 17 residues. In DNA form, the CDR3 reads TGCGCCAGCAGCTGGGGGACTAGCGGTTTGAACACCGGGGAGCTGTTTTTT. Translating gives CASSWGTSGLNTGELFF.